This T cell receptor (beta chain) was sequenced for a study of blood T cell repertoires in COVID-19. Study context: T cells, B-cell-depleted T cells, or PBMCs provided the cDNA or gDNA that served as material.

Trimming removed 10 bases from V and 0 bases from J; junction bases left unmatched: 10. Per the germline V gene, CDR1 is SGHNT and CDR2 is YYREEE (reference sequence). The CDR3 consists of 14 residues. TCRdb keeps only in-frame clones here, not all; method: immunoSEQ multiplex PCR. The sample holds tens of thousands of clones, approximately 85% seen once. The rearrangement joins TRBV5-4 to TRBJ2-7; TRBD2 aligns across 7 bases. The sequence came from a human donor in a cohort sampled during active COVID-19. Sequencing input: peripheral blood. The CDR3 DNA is TGTGCCCTGGGCGGGGGACCGTACTCCTACGAGCAGTACTTC. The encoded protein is CALGGGPYSYEQYF.